This T cell receptor (beta chain) appears in the sequencing data of a study of blood T cell repertoires in COVID-19. Study context: Sample material is recorded as cDNA or gDNA derived from T cells, B-cell-depleted T cells, or PBMCs.

The ends were cut back, 2 bases at V and 2 bases at J, with 12 bases in the middle. Germline V CDR1 and CDR2: MNHEY, SMNVEV (reference sequence). The CDR3 spans 15 residues. The authors' processing: Estimates of nucleated cell counts were drawn from the amplification of reference gene primers. The repertoire was sequenced with immunoSEQ multiplex PCR; TCRdb's copy has only in-frame clones and lacks some. The DNA was the basis for D and trimming; V, J and clone size are from that table. This sample has around 200,000 clones, with nearly 90% found just once. This TCR derives from a man in his forties or fifties with acute or convalescent COVID-19. Sequencing was performed on peripheral blood. The genes are TRBV27 and TRBJ1-2; no reliable D call. This CDR3 is CASSLGPGANYGYTF. Here the CDR3 DNA reads TGTGCCAGCAGTTTAGGTCCAGGCGCGAACTATGGCTACACCTTC.